This T cell receptor beta chain emerged from a study of blood T cell repertoires in COVID-19. Whole-study context: In each case, the material was cDNA or gDNA derived from T cells, B-cell-depleted T cells, or PBMCs.

Original analysis: Amplifying reference gene primers gave estimates of nucleated cell counts. Sequencing was performed with immunoSEQ multiplex PCR; in TCRdb, only in-frame clones are kept and a portion is missing. Clonal size and the V and J genes are those of that table, whereas D and trimming came from the DNA. The repertoire consists of some 700,000 clones, with about nine tenths occurring once and the leading ten covering roughly 0.25%. As to this clone: This sample also contains other DNA sequences that code for the same CDR3.

The CDR3 runs 15 residues. Germline CDR1 is SGHVS and CDR2 is FNYEAQ. With V trimmed by 1 base and J by 5 bases, 4 bases remained unmatched. Sequences were obtained from peripheral blood. The chain uses TRBV7-6 and TRBJ2-3; 9 positions agree with TRBD2. The TCR originated in a woman in her late teens or twenties with acute or convalescent COVID-19. CDR3 sequence (DNA): TGTGCCAGCAGCTTAGGCGGGGGGGCCGGAGATACGCAGTATTTT. The encoded protein is CASSLGGGAGDTQYF. The full variable domain, completed using reference TRBV7-6 and TRBJ2-3, is GAGVSQSPRYKVTKRGQDVALRCDPISGHVSLYWYRQALGQGPEFLTYFNYEAQQDKSGLPNDRFSAERPEGSISTLTIQRTEQRDSAMYRCASSLGGGAGDTQYFGPGTRLTVL.